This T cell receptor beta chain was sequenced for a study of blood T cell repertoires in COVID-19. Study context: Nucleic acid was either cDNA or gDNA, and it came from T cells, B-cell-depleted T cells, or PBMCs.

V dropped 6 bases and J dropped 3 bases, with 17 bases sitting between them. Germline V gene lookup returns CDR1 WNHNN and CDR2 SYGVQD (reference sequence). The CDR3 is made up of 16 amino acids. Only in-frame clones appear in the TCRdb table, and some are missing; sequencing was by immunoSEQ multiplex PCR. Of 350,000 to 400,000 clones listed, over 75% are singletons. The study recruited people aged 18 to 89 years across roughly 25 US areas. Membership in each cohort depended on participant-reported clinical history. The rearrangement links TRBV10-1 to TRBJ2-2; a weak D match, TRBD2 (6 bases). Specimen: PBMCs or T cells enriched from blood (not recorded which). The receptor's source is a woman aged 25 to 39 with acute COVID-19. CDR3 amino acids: CASRGGTGRDTGELFF. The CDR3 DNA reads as TGCGCCAGCAGGGGAGGCACGGGACGAGACACCGGGGAGCTGTTTTTT.